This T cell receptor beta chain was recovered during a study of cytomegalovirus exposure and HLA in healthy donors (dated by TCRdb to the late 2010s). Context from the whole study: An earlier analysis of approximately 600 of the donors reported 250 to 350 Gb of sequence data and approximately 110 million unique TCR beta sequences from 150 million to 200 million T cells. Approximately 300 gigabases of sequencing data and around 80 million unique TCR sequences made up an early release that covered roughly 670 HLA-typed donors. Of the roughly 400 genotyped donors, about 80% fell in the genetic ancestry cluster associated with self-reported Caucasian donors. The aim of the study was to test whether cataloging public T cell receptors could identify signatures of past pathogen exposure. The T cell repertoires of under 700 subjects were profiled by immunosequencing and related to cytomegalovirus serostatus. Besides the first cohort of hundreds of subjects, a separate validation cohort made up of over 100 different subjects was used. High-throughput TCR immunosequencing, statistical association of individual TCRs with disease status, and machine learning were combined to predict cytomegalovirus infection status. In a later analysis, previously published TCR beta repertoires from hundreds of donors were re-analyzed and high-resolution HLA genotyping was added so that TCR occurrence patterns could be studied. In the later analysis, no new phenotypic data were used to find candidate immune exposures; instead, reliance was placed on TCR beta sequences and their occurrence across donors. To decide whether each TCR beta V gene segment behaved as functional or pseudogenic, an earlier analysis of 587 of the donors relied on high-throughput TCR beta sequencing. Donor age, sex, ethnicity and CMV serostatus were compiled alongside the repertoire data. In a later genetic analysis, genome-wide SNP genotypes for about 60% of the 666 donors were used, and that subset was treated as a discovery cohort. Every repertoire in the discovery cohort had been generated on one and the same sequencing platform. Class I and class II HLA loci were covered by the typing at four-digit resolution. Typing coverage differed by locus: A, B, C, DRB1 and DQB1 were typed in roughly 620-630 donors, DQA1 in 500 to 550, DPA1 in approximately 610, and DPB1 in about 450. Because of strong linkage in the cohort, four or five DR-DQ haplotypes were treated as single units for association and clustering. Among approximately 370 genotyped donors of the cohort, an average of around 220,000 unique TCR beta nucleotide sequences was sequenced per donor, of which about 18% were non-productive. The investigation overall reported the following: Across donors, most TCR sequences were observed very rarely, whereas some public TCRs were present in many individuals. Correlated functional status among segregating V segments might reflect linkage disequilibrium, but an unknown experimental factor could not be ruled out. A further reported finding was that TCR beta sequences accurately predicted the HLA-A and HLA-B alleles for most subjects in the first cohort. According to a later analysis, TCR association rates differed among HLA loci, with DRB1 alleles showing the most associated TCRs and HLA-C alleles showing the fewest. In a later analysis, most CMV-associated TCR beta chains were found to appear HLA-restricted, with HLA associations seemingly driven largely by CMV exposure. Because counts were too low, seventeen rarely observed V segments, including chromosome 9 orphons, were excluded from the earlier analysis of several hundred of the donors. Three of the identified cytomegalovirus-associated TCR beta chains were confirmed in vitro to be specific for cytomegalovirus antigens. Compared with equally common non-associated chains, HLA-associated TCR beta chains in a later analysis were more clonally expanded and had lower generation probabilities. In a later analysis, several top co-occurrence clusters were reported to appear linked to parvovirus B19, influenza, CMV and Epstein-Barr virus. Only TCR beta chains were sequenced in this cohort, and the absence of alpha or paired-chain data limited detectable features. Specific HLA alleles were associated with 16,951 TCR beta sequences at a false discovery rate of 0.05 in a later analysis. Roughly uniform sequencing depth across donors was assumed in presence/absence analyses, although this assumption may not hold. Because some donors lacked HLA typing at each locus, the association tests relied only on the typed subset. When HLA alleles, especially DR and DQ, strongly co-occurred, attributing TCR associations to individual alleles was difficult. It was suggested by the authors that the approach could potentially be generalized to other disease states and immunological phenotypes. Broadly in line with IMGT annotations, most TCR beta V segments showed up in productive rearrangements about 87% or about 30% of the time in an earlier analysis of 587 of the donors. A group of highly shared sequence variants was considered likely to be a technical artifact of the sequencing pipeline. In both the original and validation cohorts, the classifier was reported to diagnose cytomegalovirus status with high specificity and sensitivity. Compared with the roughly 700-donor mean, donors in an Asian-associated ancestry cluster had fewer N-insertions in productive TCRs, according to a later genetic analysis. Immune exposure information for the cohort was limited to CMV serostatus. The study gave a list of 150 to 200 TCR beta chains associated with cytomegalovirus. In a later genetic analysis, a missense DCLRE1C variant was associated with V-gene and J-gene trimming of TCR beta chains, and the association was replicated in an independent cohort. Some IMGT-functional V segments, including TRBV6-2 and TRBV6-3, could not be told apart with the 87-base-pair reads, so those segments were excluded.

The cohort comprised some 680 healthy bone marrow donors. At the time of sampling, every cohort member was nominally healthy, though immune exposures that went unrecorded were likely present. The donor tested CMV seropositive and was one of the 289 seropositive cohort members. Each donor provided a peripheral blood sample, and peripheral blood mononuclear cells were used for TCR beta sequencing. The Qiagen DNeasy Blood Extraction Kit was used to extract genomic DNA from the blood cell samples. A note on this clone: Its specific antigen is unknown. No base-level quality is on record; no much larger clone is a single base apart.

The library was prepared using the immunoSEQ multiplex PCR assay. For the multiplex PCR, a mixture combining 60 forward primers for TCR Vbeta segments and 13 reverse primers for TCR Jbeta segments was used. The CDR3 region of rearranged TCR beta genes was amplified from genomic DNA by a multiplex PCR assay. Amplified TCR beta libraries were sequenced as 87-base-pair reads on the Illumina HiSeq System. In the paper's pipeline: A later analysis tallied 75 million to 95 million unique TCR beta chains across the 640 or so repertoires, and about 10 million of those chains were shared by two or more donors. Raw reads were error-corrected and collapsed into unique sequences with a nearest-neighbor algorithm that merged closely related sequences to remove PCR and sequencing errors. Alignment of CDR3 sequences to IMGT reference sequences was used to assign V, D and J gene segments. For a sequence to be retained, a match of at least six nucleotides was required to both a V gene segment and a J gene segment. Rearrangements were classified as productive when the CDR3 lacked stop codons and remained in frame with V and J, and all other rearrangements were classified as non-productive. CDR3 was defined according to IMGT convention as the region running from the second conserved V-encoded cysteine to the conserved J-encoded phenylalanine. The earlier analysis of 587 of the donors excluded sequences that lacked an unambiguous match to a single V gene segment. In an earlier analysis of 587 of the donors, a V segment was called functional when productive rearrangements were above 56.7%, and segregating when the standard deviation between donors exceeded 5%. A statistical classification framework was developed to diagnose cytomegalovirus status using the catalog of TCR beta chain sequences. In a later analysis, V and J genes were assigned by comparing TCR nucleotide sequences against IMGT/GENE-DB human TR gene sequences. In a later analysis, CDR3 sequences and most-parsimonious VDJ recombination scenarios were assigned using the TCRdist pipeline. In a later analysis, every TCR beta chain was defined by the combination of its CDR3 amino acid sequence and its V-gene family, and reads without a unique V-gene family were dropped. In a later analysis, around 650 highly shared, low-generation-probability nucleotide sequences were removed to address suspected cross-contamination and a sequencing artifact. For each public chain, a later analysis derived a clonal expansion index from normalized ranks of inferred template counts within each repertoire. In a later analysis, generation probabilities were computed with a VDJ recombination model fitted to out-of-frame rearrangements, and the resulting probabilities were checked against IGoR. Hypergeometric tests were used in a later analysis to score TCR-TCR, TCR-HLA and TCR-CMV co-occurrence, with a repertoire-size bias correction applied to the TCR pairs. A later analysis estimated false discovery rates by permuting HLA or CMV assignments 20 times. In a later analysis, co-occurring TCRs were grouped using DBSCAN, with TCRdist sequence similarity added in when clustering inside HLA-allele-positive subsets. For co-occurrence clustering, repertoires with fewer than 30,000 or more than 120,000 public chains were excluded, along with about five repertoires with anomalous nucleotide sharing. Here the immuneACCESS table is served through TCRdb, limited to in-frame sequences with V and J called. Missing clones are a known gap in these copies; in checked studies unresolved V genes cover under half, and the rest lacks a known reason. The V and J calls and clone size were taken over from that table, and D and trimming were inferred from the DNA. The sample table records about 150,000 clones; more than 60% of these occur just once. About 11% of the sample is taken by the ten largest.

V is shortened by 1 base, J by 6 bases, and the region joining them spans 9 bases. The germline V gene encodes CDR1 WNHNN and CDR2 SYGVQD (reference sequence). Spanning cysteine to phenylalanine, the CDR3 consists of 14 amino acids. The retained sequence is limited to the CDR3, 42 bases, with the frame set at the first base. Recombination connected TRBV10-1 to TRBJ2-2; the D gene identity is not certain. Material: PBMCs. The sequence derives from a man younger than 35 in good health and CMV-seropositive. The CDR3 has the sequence CASSEFSAAGELFF. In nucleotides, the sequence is TGCGCCAGCAGTGAGTTCAGCGCGGCCGGGGAGCTGTTTTTT.